Listed here are 23 T cell receptor beta chains from one sample, sequenced in a study of blood T cell repertoires in COVID-19. The data were produced by immunoSEQ multiplex PCR, yet TCRdb's version contains in-frame clones alone and is incomplete. This sample has about 200,000 clones, with roughly 75% found just once. Sample: peripheral blood. Receptor source: a woman between 65 and 79 years old with acute or convalescent COVID-19.

The DNA of the CDR3 is TGTGCCAGCAGTGAAGACCGACTCACCGGGGAGCTGTTTTTT. It encodes CASSEDRLTGELFF. V is TRBV2 and J is TRBJ2-2; D ambiguous. This CDR3 has 14 amino acids. Germline values: CDR1 SNHLY, CDR2 FYNNEI. Trimming stripped 1 base from V and 4 bases from J, with 7 bases between. The variable domain in full, completed from reference TRBV2 and TRBJ2-2, reads EPEVTQTPSHQVTQMGQEVILRCVPISNHLYFYWYRQILGQKVEFLVSFYNNEISEKSEIFDDQFSVERPDGSNFTLKIRSTKLEDSAMYFCASSEDRLTGELFFGEGSRLTVL.

The chain links TRBV4-1 to TRBJ2-7; tentatively, D is TRBD1 (5 bases). The V end lost 1 base, the J end lost 2 bases, and 12 bases lay between the germline ends. Germline assignment: CDR1 MGHRA and CDR2 YSYEKL. CDR3 length: 15 residues. CDR3 sequence: CASSQGVDSAYEQYF. The DNA of the CDR3 is TGCGCCAGCAGCCAAGGAGTTGACAGTGCCTACGAGCAGTACTTC.

The gene calls are TRBV5-1 and TRBJ2-1; D possibly corresponds to TRBD1 (5 bases). With 1 base removed from V and 6 bases from J, the gap between germline ends came to 20 bases. Germline V lookup: CDR1 SGHRS, CDR2 YFSETQ. The CDR3 spans 17 residues. DNA of the CDR3: TGCGCCAGCAGCTTGACGGACACAAGGCCCTCAGGCAATGAGCAGTTCTTC. It codes for CASSLTDTRPSGNEQFF.

The CDR3 loop reads CASSLGQGMNQPQHF. CDR3 nucleotide sequence: TGTGCCAGCAGCTTAGGACAGGGGATGAATCAGCCCCAGCATTTT. The V and J genes are TRBV7-2 and TRBJ1-5; the match to TRBD1 covers 8 bases. Germline loops: CDR1 SGHTA, CDR2 FQGNSA. Trimming removed 1 base from V and 4 bases from J; junction bases left unmatched: 3. The CDR3 is made up of 15 amino acids.

As to this clone: Other DNA sequences within the sample encode an identical CDR3. The chain joins TRBV5-1 to TRBJ2-3; D perhaps matches TRBD2 (5 bases). CDR1 is SGHRS, CDR2 YFSETQ, per germline. Trimming removed 4 bases at V and 0 bases at J, with 9 bases between. The CDR3 runs to 14 residues. CDR3 residues: CASSPWTSTDTQYF. Written as DNA, the CDR3 is TGCGCCAGCAGCCCCTGGACTAGCACAGATACGCAGTATTTT.

Many counts were recorded for this clone. The chain links TRBV4-1 to TRBJ2-1; 9 bases map to TRBD2. This CDR3 spans 17 amino acids. Trimming removed 0 bases from V and 3 bases from J; junction bases left unmatched: 6. Germline CDR1 and CDR2: MGHRA and YSYEKL. The CDR3 sequence is CASSQDRTSVNYNEQFF. The CDR3 DNA sequence: TGCGCCAGCAGCCAAGATCGGACTAGCGTCAACTACAATGAGCAGTTCTTC.

This chain links TRBV6-9 with TRBJ2-5; the D gene is possibly TRBD1 (6 bases). CDR1 MNHGY and CDR2 SVAAGI come from the germline V gene. The CDR3 is 17 residues long. V was cut by 1 base and J by 3 bases, with 18 bases left in between. The CDR3: CASSYFPTGPIKETQYF. In nucleotides, the CDR3 is TGTGCCAGCAGTTATTTCCCGACAGGTCCAATTAAAGAGACCCAGTACTTC.

This chain links TRBV10-3 with TRBJ1-3; D might be TRBD1 (6 bases). From germline, CDR1 is ENHRY and CDR2 SYGVKD. The CDR3 loop spans 14 amino acids. V gave up 5 bases and J gave up 0 bases, with 8 bases separating them. CDR3 in DNA: TGTGCCATCAGTCAGGGACACTCTGGAAACACCATATATTTT. Translated: CAISQGHSGNTIYF.

The chain has TRBV5-1 and TRBJ1-1; 7 bases are a match to TRBD1. Germline V gene lookup returns CDR1 SGHRS and CDR2 YFSETQ. This CDR3 has 14 amino acids. The ends lost 0 bases at V and 3 bases at J; junction bases unmatched: 2. DNA of the CDR3: TGCGCCAGCAGCTTGGAAGGGGGCTACACTGAAGCTTTCTTT. Protein product: CASSLEGGYTEAFF.

This clone was recorded only once. The rearrangement links TRBV10-3 to TRBJ2-3; the D gene is possibly TRBD1 (8 bases). Germline V gives CDR1 ENHRY, CDR2 SYGVKD. The CDR3 runs 13 residues. V lost 8 bases and J 4 bases, leaving 13 bases between the germline ends. CDR3 region: CAIDRGGADTQYF. CDR3 coding DNA: TGTGCCATCGACAGGGGAGGGGCAGATACGCAGTATTTT.

This chain connects TRBV2 to TRBJ2-7; no firm D call. Germline V lookup: CDR1 SNHLY, CDR2 FYNNEI. The CDR3 is 15 residues long. The V and J ends lost 4 bases and 6 bases respectively, with 19 bases between them. The CDR3 reads CASSAFTAEIGEQYF. DNA of the CDR3: TGTGCCAGCAGTGCCTTTACCGCGGAGATTGGCGAGCAGTACTTC.

This clone has just one count. V gene TRBV19 combines with J gene TRBJ1-4; 8 bases match TRBD1. The germline gives CDR1 LNHDA, CDR2 SQIVND (reference sequence). The trim removed 5 bases at V and 3 bases at J, leaving 8 bases unmatched. The CDR3 length is 16 residues. CDR3 amino acids: CASSVGQGGPNEKLFF. CDR3 nucleotides: TGTGCCAGTAGTGTCGGACAGGGTGGCCCTAATGAAAAACTGTTTTTT.

V and J are TRBV10-1 and TRBJ2-7, with TRBD2 as a possible D gene (6 bases). The CDR3 runs 16 residues. Germline CDR1 reads WNHNN; CDR2 reads SYGVQD (reference sequence). Trimming shortened V by 2 bases and J by 2 bases, and 16 bases separated the two germline ends. As DNA, the CDR3 is TGCGCCAGCAGTGAGATCGGGGCTAGCGAAGCCTACGAGCAGTACTTC. Translating it yields CASSEIGASEAYEQYF.

In regard to this clone: This same CDR3 is encoded by further DNA sequences in the sample. This chain links TRBV6-6 with TRBJ2-7, with 7 bases that match TRBD1. The CDR3 extends over 14 amino acids. CDR1 MNHNY and CDR2 SVGAGI come from the germline V gene (reference sequence). The V gene end was trimmed by 2 bases and the J gene end by 2 bases; junction bases not matched to a gene: 3. The chain's CDR3 is CASSYKTGAYEQYF. The DNA of the CDR3 is TGTGCCAGCAGTTACAAAACAGGGGCCTACGAGCAGTACTTC.

In regard to this clone: Germline and junction disagree at one end, which may indicate a read error. The chain carries TRBV5-4 and TRBJ1-3, with D perhaps matching TRBD1 (5 bases). Germline CDR1 is SGHNT and CDR2 is YYREEE (reference sequence). The length of the CDR3 is 16 residues. In DNA, the CDR3 is TGTGCCAGCACCTTGGACCCTTCGGGGGCTGGAAACACCATATATTTT. It yields the protein CASTLDPSGAGNTIYF.

This clone showed up just a few times. The chain has TRBV11-3 and TRBJ2-1; 10 nucleotides align to TRBD1. Germline trimming cut 5 bases from V and 9 bases from J; bases unmatched to any gene: 10. The CDR3 spans 15 residues. The germline V gene has CDR1 SGHNT and CDR2 YENEEA. The CDR3 DNA reads TGTGCCAGCAGCCAACGACAGGGGGCGATCTTTGAGCAGTTCTTC. Encoded protein: CASSQRQGAIFEQFF.

V usage is TRBV24-1 and J usage is TRBJ2-1, with a possible D match to TRBD2 (5 bases). This CDR3 contains 13 residues. Trimming took off 4 bases at V and 9 bases at J, with 12 bases between the two ends. Germline CDR1 reads KGHDR; CDR2 reads SFDVKD. CDR3 sequence: CATSDSSWGEQFF. CDR3 coding DNA: TGTGCCACCAGTGACTCTAGCTGGGGTGAGCAGTTCTTC.

This chain joins TRBV19 and TRBJ2-7; 8 bases agree with TRBD2. The CDR3 has 18 residues. The junction had 18 bases not matched to a gene; V was cut back by 1 base and J by 7 bases. Germline V gene lookup returns CDR1 LNHDA and CDR2 SQIVND (reference sequence). CDR3 sequence reads: CASSIGFREGDIMMEQYF. As DNA, the CDR3 is TGTGCCAGTAGTATAGGATTCCGGGAGGGGGATATAATGATGGAGCAGTACTTC.

CDR3: CSVGASMRIEAFF. The DNA for the CDR3 is TGCAGCGTTGGCGCCTCAATGAGGATCGAAGCTTTCTTT. The chain links TRBV29-1 to TRBJ1-1; no clear D gene. Germline V CDR1 and CDR2: SQVTM, ANQGSEA. Trimming removed 4 bases at V and 8 bases at J, with 17 bases between. This CDR3 is built from 13 residues.

This clone was counted a few times. The chain recombines TRBV10-3 with TRBJ2-2; D uncertain. The V end was cut by 7 bases, the J end by 0 bases, with 9 bases between. Germline V gene lookup returns CDR1 ENHRY and CDR2 SYGVKD. CDR3 length: 14 amino acids. The CDR3 DNA follows: TGTGCCATCACTGGCAACCCGAACACCGGGGAGCTGTTTTTT. Translated, it gives CAITGNPNTGELFF.

The gene calls are TRBV7-2 and TRBJ2-3; 10 bases fit TRBD2. The V and J ends lost 2 bases and 4 bases, in that order; junction bases with no gene match: 3. The germline V gene encodes CDR1 SGHTA and CDR2 FQGNSA. This CDR3 spans 15 amino acids. CDR3 residues: CASSLLAGDPDTQYF. DNA for the CDR3: TGTGCCAGCAGCTTACTAGCGGGAGACCCAGATACGCAGTATTTT.

The V and J genes are TRBV7-6 and TRBJ2-6; 8 bases align to TRBD2. CDR3 length equals 17 residues. The J segment lost 2 bases and the V segment lost 1 base, leaving 4 bases of the junction unmatched. CDR1 is SGHVS and CDR2 is FNYEAQ in the germline V gene. As DNA, the CDR3 is TGTGCCAGCAGCTTAGGGCGGGGGGTTACTGGGGCCAACGTCCTGACTTTC. It translates to CASSLGRGVTGANVLTF.

The V and J genes are TRBV28 and TRBJ1-1; 8 bases agree with TRBD1. This CDR3 has 14 residues. Losses at the gene ends were 8 bases for V and 3 bases for J; bases not matched to a gene: 8. Per the germline V gene, CDR1 is MDHEN and CDR2 is SYDVKM. In nucleotides, the CDR3 is TGTGCCAGCCGGTTTAAGACAGGGGACACTGAAGCTTTCTTT. Amino acids: CASRFKTGDTEAFF. Full variable domain (remainder filled in from reference TRBV28 and TRBJ1-1): DVKVTQSSRYLVKRTGEKVFLECVQDMDHENMFWYRQDPGLGLRLIYFSYDVKMKEKGDIPEGYSVSREKKERFSLILESASTNQTSMYLCASRFKTGDTEAFFGQGTRLTVV.